This T cell receptor beta chain stems from a study of identical twins. In germline, CDR1 is GTSNPN, CDR2 SVGIG (reference sequence). The V and J ends lost 3 bases and 4 bases, in that order; junction bases with no gene match: 4. This CDR3 comprises 14 residues. In its sample, this clonotype was seen a few times. One entry per CDR3 protein results from TCRdb running MiXCR on the 5' RACE reads. The sample contains about 100,000 distinct CDR3 sequences, under 7% of which appear only once. The clonotype was recovered from a woman in her 50s in good health. The genes are TRBV30 and TRBJ2-2; 8 bases are a match to TRBD2. The sample was memory T cells sorted from blood. The chain's CDR3 is CAWSQLAATGELFF. In DNA, the CDR3 is TGTGCCTGGAGCCAACTAGCGGCCACCGGGGAGCTGTTTTTT.